This TCR beta chain was identified during a study of cytomegalovirus exposure and HLA in healthy donors. Looking at the study overall: In a previous analysis, about 100 million unique TCR beta sequences were found from about 179 million T cells. For the 300 to 450 genotyped donors, roughly 80% fell within the Caucasian-associated ancestry cluster.

PCR employed 60 Vbeta and 13 Jbeta primers. As handled by the study authors: Later, about 80 million unique TCR beta chains were counted in an analysis, and approximately 10 million of them were shared. Data came from immunoSEQ multiplex PCR; TCRdb stores just in-frame clones and leaves some out. D and trimming were read from the DNA, whereas the V and J calls and clone size are those reported in that table. Its table records some 200,000 clones. Germline loops: CDR1 SGHTA, CDR2 FQGNSA. The length of the CDR3 is 15 residues. The ends were cut back, 5 bases at V and 0 bases at J, with 14 bases in the middle. Study-wide results and caveats: TCR beta sequences reportedly predicted most subjects' HLA-A and HLA-B alleles accurately.

Concerning this clone: What it binds is not known.

The chain uses TRBV7-2 and TRBJ2-7, with TRBD2 as a possible D gene (5 bases). This receptor was taken from a boy aged 10-17 years in good health and CMV-seronegative. The sample was PBMCs. The CDR3 DNA is TGTGCCAGCAGCCTGTACCGGGGAATCTCCTACGAGCAGTACTTC. It encodes CASSLYRGISYEQYF. Drawing the rest from reference TRBV7-2 and TRBJ2-7, the complete variable domain is GAGVSQSPSNKVTEKGKDVELRCDPISGHTALYWYRQSLGQGLEFLIYFQGNSAPDKSGLPSDRFSAERTGGSVSTLTIQRTQQEDSAVYLCASSLYRGISYEQYFGPGTRLTVT.